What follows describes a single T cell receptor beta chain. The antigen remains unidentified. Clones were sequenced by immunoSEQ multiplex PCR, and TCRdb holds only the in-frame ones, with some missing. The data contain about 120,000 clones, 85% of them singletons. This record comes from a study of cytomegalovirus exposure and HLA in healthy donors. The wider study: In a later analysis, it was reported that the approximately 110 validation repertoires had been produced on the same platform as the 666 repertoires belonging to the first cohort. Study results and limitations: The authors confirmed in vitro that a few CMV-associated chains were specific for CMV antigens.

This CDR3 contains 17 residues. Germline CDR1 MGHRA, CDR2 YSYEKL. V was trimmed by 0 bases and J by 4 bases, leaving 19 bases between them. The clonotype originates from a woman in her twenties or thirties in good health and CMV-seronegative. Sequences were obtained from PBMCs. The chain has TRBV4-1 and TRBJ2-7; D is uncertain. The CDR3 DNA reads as TGCGCCAGCAGCCAAGATTGGGCCAGTACTCCCGGTTACGAGCAGTACTTC. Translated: CASSQDWASTPGYEQYF.